This TCR beta chain is from a study of response to subunit inactivated influenza vaccine. The germline CDR1 and CDR2 sequences are MNHNY and SVGAGI (reference sequence). With 4 bases removed from V and 6 bases from J, the gap between germline ends came to 10 bases. The CDR3 length is 12 residues. This clonotype has at least ten counts. Its antigen is unidentified. Overall study findings and caveats: There was a suggestion from the authors that each seasonal influenza vaccination recruits few new T cells.

In TCRdb, the RT-PCR reads were re-called with MiXCR into one record per CDR3 protein. The table includes 200,000 to 300,000 distinct CDR3 sequences, 10% to 15% detected once. The rearrangement links TRBV6-6 to TRBJ2-7; no reliable D call. This sequence originates from a man aged 50 to 60 who received an inactivated influenza vaccine. The sample was non-naive T cells sorted from PBMCs, taken 14 days before vaccination. The CDR3 coding sequence is TGTGCCAGCAGTTTGACGTTAGCCGAGCAGTACTTC. Protein: CASSLTLAEQYF.